The 17 T cell receptor beta chains below come from one sample, sequenced in a study of blood T cell repertoires in COVID-19. Sequencing was performed with immunoSEQ multiplex PCR; in TCRdb, only in-frame clones are kept and a portion is missing. The table shows some 110,000 clones, with approximately 80% occurring only once. The specimen was peripheral blood. These receptors were taken from a man in his 60s with acute or convalescent COVID-19.

CDR3 in amino acids: CASSDSGGEQFF. In nucleotides, the CDR3 is TGTGCCAGCAGTGATAGCGGGGGGGAGCAGTTCTTC. The chain couples TRBV12-3 or TRBV12-4 to TRBJ2-1, with TRBD2 matching 10 bases. V trimming: 5 bases; J trimming: 10 bases; junction bases outside the gene matches: 2. The CDR3 has 12 residues.

V is TRBV5-6 and J is TRBJ1-6; 10 positions agree with TRBD1. V shed 4 bases and J 9 bases; nucleotides not matched to a gene: 4. CDR1 is SGHDT and CDR2 is YYEEEE in the germline V gene. The CDR3 totals 14 residues. In DNA, the CDR3 is TGTGCCAGCAGCCTGGGACAGGGGACTTCACCCCTCCACTTT. It specifies CASSLGQGTSPLHF.

The chain has TRBV30 and TRBJ1-5; D might be TRBD1 (5 bases). V shed 1 base and J shed 4 bases, with 11 bases lying between them. The CDR3 runs 14 residues. Germline V gene sequence: CDR1 GTSNPN, CDR2 SVGIG (reference sequence). For the CDR3, the DNA is TGTGCCTGGAGTGACGTACAGGTAAATCAGCCCCAGCATTTT. This encodes CAWSDVQVNQPQHF.

This chain connects TRBV2 to TRBJ2-7, with D maybe TRBD2 (6 bases). V was cut by 5 bases and J by 1 base, with 15 bases left in between. This CDR3 has 15 residues. Germline assignment: CDR1 SNHLY and CDR2 FYNNEI. This CDR3 reads CASSPMGRLSYEQYF. CDR3 nucleotides: TGTGCCAGCAGTCCCATGGGGAGGTTGTCCTACGAGCAGTACTTC. The full variable domain, with the rest looked up from reference TRBV2 and TRBJ2-7, is EPEVTQTPSHQVTQMGQEVILRCVPISNHLYFYWYRQILGQKVEFLVSFYNNEISEKSEIFDDQFSVERPDGSNFTLKIRSTKLEDSAMYFCASSPMGRLSYEQYFGPGTRLTVT.

This chain links TRBV11-2 with TRBJ2-1, with D tentatively TRBD2 (7 bases). Germline CDR1 and CDR2: SGHAT and FQNNGV. Deletions cut 3 bases from V and 7 bases from J, with 13 bases between. The CDR3 extends over 14 amino acids. The CDR3 DNA follows: TGTGCCAGCAGCTTGGGGGGGGCCATAAATGAGCAGTTCTTC. Its translation: CASSLGGAINEQFF.

The chain joins TRBV28 to TRBJ2-3, with D hard to call. The V gene lost 6 bases and the J gene lost 0 bases, with 4 bases spanning the gap. Looked up from germline, CDR1 is MDHEN and CDR2 is SYDVKM. This CDR3 region has 12 residues. This CDR3 reads CASRASTDTQYF. The CDR3 coding sequence is TGTGCCAGCAGAGCTAGCACAGATACGCAGTATTTT.

This chain joins TRBV5-1 and TRBJ2-7, with 10 bases lining up with TRBD1. Germline CDR1 reads SGHRS; CDR2 reads YFSETQ. V lost 3 bases and J lost 6; bases outside the gene matches: 6. The CDR3 spans 14 residues. The CDR3, as DNA: TGCGCCAGCAGCTCGACAGGGGGCGAGTTCGAGCAGTACTTC. This sequence encodes CASSSTGGEFEQYF. Using reference TRBV5-1 and TRBJ2-7 for the parts outside the CDR3, the full variable domain is KAGVTQTPRYLIKTRGQQVTLSCSPISGHRSVSWYQQTPGQGLQFLFEYFSETQRNKGNFPGRFSGRQFSNSRSEMNVSTLELGDSALYLCASSSTGGEFEQYFGPGTRLTVT.

This clone was detected a few times. The rearrangement uses TRBV20-1 and TRBJ1-1; D ambiguous. Germline lookup yields CDR1 DFQATT and CDR2 SNEGSKA (reference sequence). The length of the CDR3 is 13 residues. Trimming cost V 3 bases and J 3 bases, with 11 bases left between them. The DNA for the CDR3 is TGCAGTGCTAGTAACGGTGTGGACACTGAAGCTTTCTTT. Translated, it gives CSASNGVDTEAFF.

The chain uses TRBV6-4 and TRBJ2-1; 11 bases map to TRBD2. This CDR3 is 15 amino acids long. V gave up 3 bases and J gave up 7 bases; unmatched junction bases: 5. Germline V lookup: CDR1 MRHNA, CDR2 SNTAGT. Here the CDR3 reads CASSESTSGTNEQFF. The CDR3 DNA sequence: TGTGCCAGCAGTGAATCGACTAGCGGGACTAATGAGCAGTTCTTC.

This chain uses TRBV6-5 with TRBJ1-1; TRBD1 agrees at 7 bases. The J segment lost 2 bases and the V segment lost 5 bases, leaving 8 bases of the junction unmatched. CDR1 and CDR2 from the germline V gene are MNHEY and SVGAGI. This CDR3 has 15 amino acids. The CDR3 sequence: CASSRPGQRNTEAFF. The DNA for the CDR3 is TGTGCCAGCAGTAGACCGGGACAGAGAAACACTGAAGCTTTCTTT.

The CDR3 here is CASSTPGGSTSNTQYF. CDR3 sequence (DNA): TGTGCCAGCAGTACACCTGGCGGGAGTACATCGAATACGCAGTATTTT. The chain combines TRBV27 with TRBJ2-3; 7 bases agree with TRBD2. Germline loops: CDR1 MNHEY, CDR2 SMNVEV (reference sequence). J was trimmed by 7 bases and V by 5 bases; bases with no gene match: 15. This CDR3 has 16 amino acids.

The rearrangement links TRBV7-6 to TRBJ1-5; 9 positions agree with TRBD1. V shed 5 bases and J 4 bases; nucleotides not matched to a gene: 3. The CDR3 is made up of 14 amino acids. Germline V lookup: CDR1 SGHVS, CDR2 FNYEAQ. The CDR3 sequence: CASSGQGINQPQHF. The CDR3 DNA sequence: TGTGCCAGCAGCGGACAGGGGATTAATCAGCCCCAGCATTTT.

The rearrangement uses TRBV7-2 and TRBJ2-7, with TRBD1 matching 11 bases. The CDR3 is 17 amino acids. Trimming took 6 bases from V and 5 from J; bases not matched to a gene: 15. The germline V gene has CDR1 SGHTA and CDR2 FQGNSA. The chain's CDR3 is CASSRSRPGQGVNEQYF. As DNA, the CDR3 is TGTGCCAGCAGTCGATCCCGCCCGGGACAGGGGGTGAACGAGCAGTACTTC.

Written as DNA, the CDR3 is TGTGCCAGCAGTGAGGGACAGGGGGGGTCCGGCTACACCTTC. Its protein product is CASSEGQGGSGYTF. The chain couples TRBV2 to TRBJ1-2; 11 nucleotides align to TRBD1. The CDR3 has 14 residues. The germline V gene has CDR1 SNHLY and CDR2 FYNNEI. Trimming took 3 bases from V and 8 from J; bases not matched to a gene: 5.

The gene calls are TRBV30 and TRBJ1-1; D perhaps matches TRBD1 (6 bases). The germline V gene has CDR1 GTSNPN and CDR2 SVGIG (reference sequence). This CDR3 has 12 amino acids. CDR3 DNA: TGTGCACATACATCGGGGGGACATGAAGCTTTCTTT. Translated, it gives CAHTSGGHEAFF.

This chain connects TRBV19 to TRBJ2-2, with D unclear. The CDR3 is made up of 13 amino acids. Germline V CDR1 and CDR2: LNHDA, SQIVND (reference sequence). V gave up 7 bases and J gave up 1 base, with 7 bases separating them. CDR3 coding DNA: TGTGCCAGTATTCAACAGAACACCGGGGAGCTGTTTTTT. The encoded protein is CASIQQNTGELFF.

V is TRBV19 and J is TRBJ1-3; no clear D. The germline V and J ends were trimmed by 6 bases and 8 bases, with 11 bases remaining between them. Germline V gene sequence: CDR1 LNHDA, CDR2 SQIVND (reference sequence). CDR3 length: 12 residues. The CDR3 DNA sequence: TGTGCCAGTAGCAAACGTCAGGACACCATATATTTT. It codes for CASSKRQDTIYF.